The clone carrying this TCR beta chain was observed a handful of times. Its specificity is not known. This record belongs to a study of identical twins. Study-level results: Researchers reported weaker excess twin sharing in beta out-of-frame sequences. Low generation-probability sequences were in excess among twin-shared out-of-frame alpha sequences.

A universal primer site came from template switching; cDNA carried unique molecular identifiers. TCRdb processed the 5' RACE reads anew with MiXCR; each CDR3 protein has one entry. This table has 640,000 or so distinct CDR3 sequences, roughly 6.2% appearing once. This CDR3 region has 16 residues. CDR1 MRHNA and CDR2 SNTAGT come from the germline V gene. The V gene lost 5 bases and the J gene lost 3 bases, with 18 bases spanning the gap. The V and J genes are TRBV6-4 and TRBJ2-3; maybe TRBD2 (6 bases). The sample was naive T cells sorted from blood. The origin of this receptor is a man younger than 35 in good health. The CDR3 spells CASSPVEGALTDTQYF. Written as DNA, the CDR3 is TGTGCCAGCAGTCCGGTGGAGGGAGCATTGACAGATACGCAGTATTTT.